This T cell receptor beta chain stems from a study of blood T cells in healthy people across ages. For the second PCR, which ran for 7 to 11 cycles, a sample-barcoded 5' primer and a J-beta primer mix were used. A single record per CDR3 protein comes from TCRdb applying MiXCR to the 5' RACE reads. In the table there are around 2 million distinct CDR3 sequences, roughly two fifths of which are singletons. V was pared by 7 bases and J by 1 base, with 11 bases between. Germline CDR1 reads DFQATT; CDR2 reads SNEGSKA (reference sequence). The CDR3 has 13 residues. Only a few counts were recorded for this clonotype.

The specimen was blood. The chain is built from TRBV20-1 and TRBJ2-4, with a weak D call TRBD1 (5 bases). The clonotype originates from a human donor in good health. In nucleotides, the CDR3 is TGCAGTGTCCAGGGTATGGCCAAAAACATTCAGTACTTC. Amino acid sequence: CSVQGMAKNIQYF.